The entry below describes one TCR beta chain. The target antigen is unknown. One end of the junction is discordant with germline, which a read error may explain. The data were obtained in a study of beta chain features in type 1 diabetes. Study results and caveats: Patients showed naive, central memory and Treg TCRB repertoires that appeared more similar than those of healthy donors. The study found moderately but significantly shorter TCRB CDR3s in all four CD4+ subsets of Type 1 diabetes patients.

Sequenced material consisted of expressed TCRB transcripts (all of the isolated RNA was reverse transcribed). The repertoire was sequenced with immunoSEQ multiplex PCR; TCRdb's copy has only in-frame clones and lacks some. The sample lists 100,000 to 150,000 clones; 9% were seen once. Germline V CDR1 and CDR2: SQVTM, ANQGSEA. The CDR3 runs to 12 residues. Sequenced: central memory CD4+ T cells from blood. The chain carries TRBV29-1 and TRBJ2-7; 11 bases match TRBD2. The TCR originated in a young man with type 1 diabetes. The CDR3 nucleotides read TGCAGCGTTGGACCCTCTAGCGGGGGGCTAGAGTTC. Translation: CSVGPSSGGLEF.